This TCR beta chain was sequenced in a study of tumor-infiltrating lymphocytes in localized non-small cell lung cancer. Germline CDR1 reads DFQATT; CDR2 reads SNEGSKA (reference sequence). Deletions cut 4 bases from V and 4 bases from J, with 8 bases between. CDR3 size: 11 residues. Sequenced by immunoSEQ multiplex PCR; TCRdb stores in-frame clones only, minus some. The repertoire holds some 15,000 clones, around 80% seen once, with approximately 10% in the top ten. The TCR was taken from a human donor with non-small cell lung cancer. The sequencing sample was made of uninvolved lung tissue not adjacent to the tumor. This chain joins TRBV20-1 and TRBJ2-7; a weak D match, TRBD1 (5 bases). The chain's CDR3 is CSAMDNYEQYF. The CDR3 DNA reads TGCAGTGCTATGGACAATTACGAGCAGTACTTC.